These 25 T cell receptor beta chains originate from one sample sequenced in a study of early T cells in non-severe SARS-CoV-2 infection. TCRdb ran MiXCR on the 5' RACE reads and lists one entry per CDR3 protein. Among roughly 31,000 distinct CDR3 sequences listed, 9.5% to 10% were seen once. What was sequenced was whole blood. These receptors came from an adult who was a healthcare worker with PCR-confirmed SARS-CoV-2 infection or an uninfected control (not recorded which).

The CDR3 DNA sequence: TGTGCCAGCAGTTATAGTGATGGGTTTTTTGGGGAGACCCAGTACTTC. Translated: CASSYSDGFFGETQYF. The J gene is TRBJ2-5, the V gene TRBV6-2 or TRBV6-3; D is unresolved. The CDR3 has 16 residues. Trimming cost V 3 bases and J 5 bases, with 19 bases left between them. Germline lookup yields CDR1 MNHEY and CDR2 SVGEGT.

There are many counts of this clonotype. The chain carries TRBV20-1 and TRBJ2-1; 8 nucleotides match TRBD2. Germline V gene lookup returns CDR1 DFQATT and CDR2 SNEGSKA (reference sequence). The V and J ends lost 6 bases and 0 bases, in that order; junction bases with no gene match: 4. The CDR3 is made up of 14 amino acids. This CDR3 reads CSADRGGSYNEQFF. In DNA form, the CDR3 reads TGCAGTGCAGATCGGGGGGGCTCCTACAATGAGCAGTTCTTC.

This clonotype was detected ten times or more. The chain is built from TRBV7-6 and TRBJ1-5, with D possibly being TRBD1 (6 bases). The CDR3 sequence is 14 residues long. The germline V and J ends were trimmed by 1 base and 7 bases, with 11 bases remaining between them. Per germline, CDR1 SGHVS and CDR2 FNYEAQ. The CDR3 here is CASSLGGARQPQHF. CDR3 nucleotides: TGTGCCAGCAGCTTAGGGGGGGCGAGGCAGCCCCAGCATTTT.

This clonotype came up a few times. V gene TRBV20-1 combines with J gene TRBJ1-4; TRBD1 might be the D (5 bases). The CDR3 length is 14 residues. Germline V CDR1 and CDR2: DFQATT, SNEGSKA (reference sequence). Trimming left V 6 bases short and J 0 bases short, with 11 bases between. The CDR3 bases are TGCAGTGCCCACCGACAGACAACTAATGAAAAACTGTTTTTT. Protein sequence: CSAHRQTTNEKLFF.

This clonotype is medium-sized within its sample. V gene TRBV20-1 combines with J gene TRBJ2-7; the D gene could be TRBD1 or TRBD2 (6 bases each). Per germline, CDR1 DFQATT and CDR2 SNEGSKA (reference sequence). CDR3 size: 13 residues. V was cut by 5 bases and J by 6 bases, with 17 bases left in between. The CDR3 spells CSAEWGLGGEQYF. In DNA form, the CDR3 reads TGCAGTGCTGAATGGGGGCTGGGGGGCGAGCAGTACTTC.

Many counts were recorded for this clonotype. The chain links TRBV3-1 to TRBJ2-7; 8 bases fit TRBD1. The CDR3 has 13 amino acids. The V and J ends lost 1 base and 9 bases, in that order; junction bases with no gene match: 5. The V gene's germline CDR1 is LGHDT and CDR2 YNNKEL (reference sequence). The DNA for the CDR3 is TGTGCCAGCAGCCAAGCGAGGACAGGGTCGCAGTACTTC. Its protein is CASSQARTGSQYF.

This clonotype has ten or more counts. The chain combines TRBV16 with TRBJ1-4; no clear D gene. The CDR3 sequence is 15 residues long. In germline, CDR1 is KGHSY, CDR2 FQNENV. Trimming stripped 3 bases from V and 5 bases from J, with 13 bases between. The CDR3 sequence: CASSQGSGVNEKLFF. DNA of the CDR3: TGTGCCAGCAGCCAGGGGTCAGGAGTCAATGAAAAACTGTTTTTT. Supplemented by reference TRBV16 and TRBJ1-4, the full variable domain reads GEEVAQTPKHLVRGEGQKAKLYCAPIKGHSYVFWYQQVLKNEFKFLISFQNENVFDETGMPKERFSAKCLPNSPCSLEIQATKLEDSAVYFCASSQGSGVNEKLFFGSGTQLSVL.

The V call is TRBV7-3, the J call TRBJ2-3; D is possibly TRBD2 (6 bases). Between the trimmed V and J ends, which lost 3 bases and 4 bases, there was a span of 11 bases. CDR1 SGHTA and CDR2 FQGTGA come from the germline V gene. CDR3 size: 14 residues. The CDR3 is CASSFDGGADTQYF. The DNA of the CDR3 is TGTGCCAGCAGCTTTGATGGCGGGGCAGATACGCAGTATTTT. Full variable domain (outside the CDR3, taken from reference TRBV7-3 and TRBJ2-3): GAGVSQTPSNKVTEKGKYVELRCDPISGHTALYWYRQSLGQGPEFLIYFQGTGAADDSGLPNDRFFAVRPEGSVSTLKIQRTERGDSAVYLCASSFDGGADTQYFGPGTRLTVL.

This CDR3 is CSGNPGGTEAFF. For the CDR3, the DNA is TGCAGCGGGAACCCGGGAGGCACTGAAGCTTTCTTT. This chain joins TRBV29-1 and TRBJ1-1; D unclear. Germline V gene data show CDR1 as SQVTM and CDR2 as ANQGSEA. This CDR3 region has 12 residues. V was clipped by 7 bases and J by 4 bases, with 13 bases between them.

This clonotype was seen a handful of times. The rearrangement joins TRBV10-3 to TRBJ2-5; possible D gene TRBD2, 6 bases. V dropped 4 bases and J dropped 3 bases, with 12 bases sitting between them. This CDR3 spans 14 amino acids. Germline-derived CDR1 and CDR2 are ENHRY and SYGVKD. The CDR3 DNA reads as TGTGCCATCAGTGGGGGCAGGGAGGAAGAGACCCAGTACTTC. Protein: CAISGGREEETQYF.

Ten or more counts support this clonotype. V and J are TRBV18 and TRBJ2-7; D is possibly TRBD2 (6 bases). CDR1 is KGHSH, CDR2 LQKENI, per germline. The CDR3 length is 13 residues. The ends were cut back, 5 bases at V and 5 bases at J, with 13 bases in the middle. CDR3 residues: CASSSGLLNEQYF. Here the CDR3 DNA reads TGTGCCAGCTCAAGTGGACTACTGAACGAGCAGTACTTC.

The chain carries TRBV14 and TRBJ1-2; no reliable D call. This CDR3 is 12 amino acids long. Trimming stripped 0 bases from V and 8 bases from J, with 7 bases between. Germline values: CDR1 SGHDN, CDR2 FVKESK. The CDR3 DNA follows: TGTGCCAGCAGCCAAGATTTCGGGGGCTACACCTTC. This gives the protein CASSQDFGGYTF.

This clonotype was counted at least ten times. The chain is built from TRBV19 and TRBJ2-7; D remains ambiguous. Trimming removed 1 base at V and 2 bases at J, with 12 bases between. Germline V CDR1 and CDR2: LNHDA, SQIVND (reference sequence). The CDR3 totals 15 residues. CDR3 in amino acids: CASSIAFGRAYEQYF. CDR3 DNA sequence: TGTGCCAGTAGTATAGCCTTTGGCCGAGCCTACGAGCAGTACTTC. The variable domain in full, completed from reference TRBV19 and TRBJ2-7, reads DGGITQSPKYLFRKEGQNVTLSCEQNLNHDAMYWYRQDPGQGLRLIYYSQIVNDFQKGDIAEGYSVSREKKESFPLTVTSAQKNPTAFYLCASSIAFGRAYEQYFGPGTRLTVT.

In this sample, this clonotype turned up many times. V usage is TRBV24-1 and J usage is TRBJ1-2; D call uncertain. The V gene lost 0 bases and the J gene lost 2 bases, with 6 bases spanning the gap. CDR3 size: 14 residues. Germline assignment: CDR1 KGHDR and CDR2 SFDVKD. The CDR3 loop reads CATSDLRQNYGYTF. CDR3 sequence (DNA): TGTGCCACCAGTGATTTGAGGCAGAACTATGGCTACACCTTC.

This rearrangement joins TRBV5-1 to TRBJ1-6, with D tentatively TRBD1 (5 bases). Per the germline V gene, CDR1 is SGHRS and CDR2 is YFSETQ. This CDR3 is built from 14 residues. V was shortened by 5 bases and J by 5 bases, with 11 bases between the two germline ends. The CDR3 reads CASRSTEDNSPLHF. CDR3 in DNA: TGCGCCAGCAGATCGACAGAAGATAATTCACCCCTCCACTTT.

This clonotype was recorded at least ten times. This chain links TRBV4-3 with TRBJ1-2, with TRBD1 matching over 9 bases. The CDR3 totals 15 residues. Germline-derived CDR1 and CDR2 are LGHNA and YSLEER. The V gene end was trimmed by 0 bases and the J gene end by 8 bases; junction bases not matched to a gene: 7. In DNA, the CDR3 is TGCGCCAGCAGCCAAGATCAACAGGGGGCGCGCGGCTACACCTTC. Residues: CASSQDQQGARGYTF.

The chain joins TRBV24-1 to TRBJ2-3; D is unresolved. V was pared by 6 bases and J by 8 bases, with 14 bases between. The germline V gene encodes CDR1 KGHDR and CDR2 SFDVKD. This CDR3 spans 13 amino acids. The CDR3 bases are TGTGCCACCAGTCCCCTCGAGTCTGGTACGCAGTATTTT. Protein sequence: CATSPLESGTQYF.

This clonotype was seen repeatedly, ten times or more. This chain connects TRBV29-1 to TRBJ1-4; TRBD1 matches at 9 bases. The CDR3 spans 14 residues. Germline-derived CDR1 and CDR2 are SQVTM and ANQGSEA. Trimming at V came to 0 bases and at J to 5 bases, leaving 1 base not matched to a gene. In DNA, the CDR3 is TGCAGCGTTGAAGACGGGACAGGGAATGAAAAACTGTTTTTT. Encoded protein: CSVEDGTGNEKLFF.

This clonotype was counted at least ten times. This rearrangement joins TRBV14 to TRBJ2-3; tentatively, D is TRBD1 (5 bases). Trimming removed 4 bases from V and 3 bases from J, with 14 bases in between. CDR1 SGHDN and CDR2 FVKESK come from the germline V gene. CDR3 length: 15 residues. CDR3 region: CASSPPLKGTDTQYF. DNA for the CDR3: TGTGCCAGCAGCCCCCCCTTGAAGGGGACAGATACGCAGTATTTT. Together with reference TRBV14 and TRBJ2-3, the CDR3 gives the full variable domain: EAGVTQFPSHSVIEKGQTVTLRCDPISGHDNLYWYRRVMGKEIKFLLHFVKESKQDESGMPNNRFLAERTGGTYSTLKVQPAELEDSGVYFCASSPPLKGTDTQYFGPGTRLTVL.

The chain uses TRBV4-2 and TRBJ1-4; D is ambiguous. The CDR3 loop spans 15 amino acids. Trimming cost V 0 bases and J 0 bases, with 5 bases left between them. In germline, CDR1 is LGHNA, CDR2 YNFKEQ. DNA for the CDR3: TGTGCCAGCAGCCAAGATACAACAACTAATGAAAAACTGTTTTTT. Protein: CASSQDTTTNEKLFF.

This clonotype was observed at least ten times. This chain connects TRBV5-4 to TRBJ1-3, with 7 bases aligning to TRBD1. CDR3 length equals 17 residues. The V segment lost 4 bases and the J segment 1 base; nucleotides outside the gene matches: 11. Germline V gives CDR1 SGHNT, CDR2 YYREEE (reference sequence). The CDR3 sequence is CASSDRDRGRSGNTIYF. Written as DNA, the CDR3 is TGTGCCAGCAGCGACCGGGACAGAGGAAGATCTGGAAACACCATATATTTT. Complete variable domain (other parts from reference TRBV5-4 and TRBJ1-3): ETGVTQSPTHLIKTRGQQVTLRCSSQSGHNTVSWYQQALGQGPQFIFQYYREEENGRGNFPPRFSGLQFPNYSSELNVNALELDDSALYLCASSDRDRGRSGNTIYFGEGSWLTVV.

The CDR3 nucleotides are TGTGCCAGCCTCCGGGCGGAGAACACTGAAGCTTTCTTT. Protein: CASLRAENTEAFF. The rearrangement links TRBV2 to TRBJ1-1; D ambiguous. The ends were cut back, 8 bases at V and 1 base at J, with 11 bases in the middle. Germline V gene sequence: CDR1 SNHLY, CDR2 FYNNEI. The CDR3 loop spans 13 amino acids.

This clonotype was recorded at least ten times. The chain links TRBV6-2 or TRBV6-3 to TRBJ2-7; possibly TRBD1 for D (6 bases). The CDR3 spans 14 residues. CDR1 is MNHEY, CDR2 SVGEGT, per germline. Trimming took off 2 bases at V and 2 bases at J, with 10 bases between the two ends. The CDR3 DNA reads as TGTGCCAGCAGTTACGAGACAGGACCCTACGAGCAGTACTTC. Its protein product is CASSYETGPYEQYF.

This clonotype was observed a few times. The chain is built from TRBV29-1 and TRBJ2-5, with D possibly TRBD2 on 6 matching bases. Germline V CDR1 and CDR2: SQVTM, ANQGSEA. The CDR3 is 13 residues long. Deletions cut 0 bases from V and 7 bases from J, with 12 bases between. The CDR3 reads CSVEEGGDGTQYF. The CDR3 DNA reads as TGCAGCGTTGAAGAGGGCGGGGATGGGACCCAGTACTTC.

This clonotype was counted at least ten times. In DNA form, the CDR3 reads TGTGCCAGCAGCCGGGACTGGGCCGGGGAGCTGTTTTTT. This gives the protein CASSRDWAGELFF. V and J are TRBV6-4 and TRBJ2-2, with D possibly matching TRBD2 (6 bases). The germline V gene encodes CDR1 MRHNA and CDR2 SNTAGT. With 6 bases removed from V and 6 bases from J, the gap between germline ends came to 11 bases. There are 13 residues in the CDR3.